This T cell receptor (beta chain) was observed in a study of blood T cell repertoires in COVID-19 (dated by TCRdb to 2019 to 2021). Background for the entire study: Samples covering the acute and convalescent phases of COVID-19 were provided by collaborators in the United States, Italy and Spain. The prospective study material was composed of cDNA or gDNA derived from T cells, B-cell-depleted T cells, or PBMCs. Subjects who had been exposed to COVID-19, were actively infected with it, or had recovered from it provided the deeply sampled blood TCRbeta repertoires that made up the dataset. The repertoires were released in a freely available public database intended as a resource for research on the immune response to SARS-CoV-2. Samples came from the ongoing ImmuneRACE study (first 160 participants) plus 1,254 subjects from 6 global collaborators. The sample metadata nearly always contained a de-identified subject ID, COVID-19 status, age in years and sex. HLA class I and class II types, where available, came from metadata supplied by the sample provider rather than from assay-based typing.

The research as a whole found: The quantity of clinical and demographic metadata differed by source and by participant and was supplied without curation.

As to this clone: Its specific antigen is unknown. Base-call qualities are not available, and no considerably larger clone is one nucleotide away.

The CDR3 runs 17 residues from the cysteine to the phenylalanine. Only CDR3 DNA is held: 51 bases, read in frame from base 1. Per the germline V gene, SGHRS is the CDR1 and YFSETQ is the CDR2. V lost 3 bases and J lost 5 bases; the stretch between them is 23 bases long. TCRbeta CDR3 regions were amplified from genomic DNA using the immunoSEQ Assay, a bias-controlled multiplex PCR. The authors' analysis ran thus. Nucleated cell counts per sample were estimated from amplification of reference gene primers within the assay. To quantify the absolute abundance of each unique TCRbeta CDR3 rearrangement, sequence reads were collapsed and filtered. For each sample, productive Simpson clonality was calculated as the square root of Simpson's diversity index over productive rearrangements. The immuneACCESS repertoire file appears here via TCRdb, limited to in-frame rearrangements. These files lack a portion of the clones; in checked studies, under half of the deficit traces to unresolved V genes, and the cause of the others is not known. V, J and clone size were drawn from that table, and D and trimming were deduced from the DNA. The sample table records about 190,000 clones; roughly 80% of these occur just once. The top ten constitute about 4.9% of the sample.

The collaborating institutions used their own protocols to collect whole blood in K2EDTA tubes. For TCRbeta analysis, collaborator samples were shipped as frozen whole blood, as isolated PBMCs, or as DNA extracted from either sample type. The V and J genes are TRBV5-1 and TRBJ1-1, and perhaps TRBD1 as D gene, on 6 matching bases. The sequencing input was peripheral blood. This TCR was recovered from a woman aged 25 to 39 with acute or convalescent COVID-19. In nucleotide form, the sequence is TGCGCCAGCAGCTCCAGCTGGGCAGGAGGGGGGGCGACTGAAGCTTTCTTT. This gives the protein CASSSSWAGGGATEAFF.